A selection of T cell receptor beta chains follows, all from one sample in a study of blood T cell repertoires in COVID-19. The data were produced by immunoSEQ multiplex PCR, yet TCRdb's version contains in-frame clones alone and is incomplete. In the table there are 100,000 to 150,000 clones, over 55% of which are singletons. Sequenced sample: peripheral blood. Every receptor here comes from a woman aged 65 to 85 with acute or convalescent COVID-19. The CDR3 runs from the conserved cysteine through the conserved F or W. D genes are given only for firm matches. A row's size may be missing; if present it is once, few, many or a size class.

clone size: .; V gene: TRBV10-3; J gene: TRBJ1-2; D gene: .; CDR3 protein: CAISESGGADYGYTF; CDR3 DNA: TGTGCCATCAGTGAGTCCGGGGGGGCTGACTATGGCTACACCTTC
clone size: .; V gene: TRBV5-1; J gene: TRBJ2-1; D gene: TRBD1; CDR3 protein: CASRAADRDVDEQFF; CDR3 DNA: TGCGCCAGCAGGGCCGCGGACAGGGATGTGGATGAGCAGTTCTTC
clone size: .; V gene: TRBV28; J gene: TRBJ2-5; D gene: .; CDR3 protein: CASRQGRKTQYF; CDR3 DNA: TGTGCCAGCAGACAGGGGAGGAAGACCCAGTACTTC
clone size: many; V gene: TRBV6-2/TRBV6-3; J gene: TRBJ2-7; D gene: TRBD1; CDR3 protein: CASSFGTESYEQYF; CDR3 DNA: TGTGCCAGCAGTTTTGGGACAGAGTCCTACGAGCAGTACTTC
clone size: .; V gene: TRBV6-5; J gene: TRBJ2-1; D gene: .; CDR3 protein: CASSYSFQSSYNEQFF; CDR3 DNA: TGTGCCAGCAGTTATTCCTTCCAGTCCTCCTACAATGAGCAGTTCTTC
clone size: .; V gene: TRBV21-1; J gene: TRBJ2-1; D gene: .; CDR3 protein: CASSKASGTPNEQFF; CDR3 DNA: TGTGCCAGCAGCAAAGCTAGCGGAACCCCCAATGAGCAGTTCTTC
clone size: .; V gene: TRBV6-2/TRBV6-3; J gene: TRBJ2-3; D gene: TRBD2; CDR3 protein: CASSGGSIYPKDTQYF; CDR3 DNA: TGTGCCAGCAGCGGGGGGAGTATCTACCCCAAAGATACGCAGTATTTT
clone size: few; V gene: TRBV7-2; J gene: TRBJ1-5; D gene: .; CDR3 protein: CASSPQGKNQPQHF; CDR3 DNA: TGTGCCAGCAGCCCCCAGGGAAAGAATCAGCCCCAGCATTTT
clone size: few; V gene: TRBV6-5; J gene: TRBJ2-4; D gene: .; CDR3 protein: CASSSTGQGFDIQYF; CDR3 DNA: TGTGCCAGCAGTTCCACGGGGCAGGGGTTTGACATTCAGTACTTC
clone size: once; V gene: TRBV5-1; J gene: TRBJ2-2; D gene: TRBD2; CDR3 protein: CASSLLAVANTGELFF; CDR3 DNA: TGCGCCAGCAGCTTACTAGCGGTCGCGAACACCGGGGAGCTGTTTTTT
clone size: .; V gene: TRBV3-1/TRBV3-2; J gene: TRBJ2-7; D gene: TRBD1; CDR3 protein: CASSQSPWDRGRDEQYF; CDR3 DNA: TGTGCCAGCAGCCAGAGTCCCTGGGACAGGGGGCGAGACGAGCAGTACTTC
clone size: .; V gene: TRBV7-9; J gene: TRBJ2-7; D gene: .; CDR3 protein: CASASGFYEQYF; CDR3 DNA: TGTGCCAGCGCTTCTGGCTTCTACGAGCAGTACTTC
clone size: once; V gene: TRBV13; J gene: TRBJ1-4; D gene: .; CDR3 protein: CASSSRELWGATNEKLFF; CDR3 DNA: TGTGCCAGCAGCTCCCGGGAACTCTGGGGTGCAACTAATGAAAAACTGTTTTTT
clone size: .; V gene: TRBV6-5; J gene: TRBJ1-1; D gene: .; CDR3 protein: CASREYAEAFF; CDR3 DNA: TGTGCCAGCAGGGAGTACGCTGAAGCTTTCTTT
clone size: few; V gene: TRBV28; J gene: TRBJ1-6; D gene: TRBD1; CDR3 protein: CASRTGINSPLHF; CDR3 DNA: TGTGCCAGCAGGACAGGGATAAATTCACCCCTCCACTTT
clone size: .; V gene: TRBV19; J gene: TRBJ2-1; D gene: .; CDR3 protein: CASRMPPGNEQFF; CDR3 DNA: TGTGCCAGTAGAATGCCCCCGGGCAATGAGCAGTTCTTC
clone size: .; V gene: TRBV27; J gene: TRBJ1-6; D gene: TRBD1; CDR3 protein: CASSPKRTGGFTYNSPLHF; CDR3 DNA: TGTGCCAGCAGTCCCAAACGGACAGGGGGCTTCACTTATAATTCACCCCTCCACTTT
clone size: .; V gene: TRBV5-1; J gene: TRBJ1-3; D gene: .; CDR3 protein: CASRRNTGPGNTIYF; CDR3 DNA: TGCGCCAGCCGACGCAATACGGGTCCTGGAAACACCATATATTTT
clone size: .; V gene: TRBV10-3; J gene: TRBJ1-1; D gene: .; CDR3 protein: CAIRIAQSNTEAFF; CDR3 DNA: TGTGCCATCAGGATCGCACAGTCGAACACTGAAGCTTTCTTT
clone size: .; V gene: TRBV4-1; J gene: TRBJ2-7; D gene: .; CDR3 protein: CASSHGVVAYEQYF; CDR3 DNA: TGCGCCAGCAGCCACGGAGTGGTGGCCTACGAGCAGTACTTC
clone size: .; V gene: TRBV3-1/TRBV3-2; J gene: TRBJ2-6; D gene: .; CDR3 protein: CASSPRQWYNSGANVLTF; CDR3 DNA: TGTGCCAGCAGCCCACGACAATGGTACAACTCTGGGGCCAACGTCCTGACTTTC
clone size: few; V gene: TRBV25-1; J gene: TRBJ1-1; D gene: TRBD1; CDR3 protein: CASTRQGPRMNTEAFF; CDR3 DNA: TGTGCCAGCACACGACAGGGTCCACGCATGAACACTGAAGCTTTCTTT
clone size: many; V gene: TRBV5-5; J gene: TRBJ2-5; D gene: TRBD1; CDR3 protein: CASSLGTGGNQETQYF; CDR3 DNA: TGTGCCAGCAGCTTGGGGACAGGGGGTAACCAAGAGACCCAGTACTTC
clone size: .; V gene: TRBV5-6; J gene: TRBJ2-7; D gene: TRBD1; CDR3 protein: CASSPDRGREQYF; CDR3 DNA: TGTGCCAGCAGCCCCGACAGGGGGCGCGAGCAGTACTTC
clone size: .; V gene: TRBV11-3; J gene: TRBJ2-1; D gene: TRBD1; CDR3 protein: CASSSRGRGYNEQFF; CDR3 DNA: TGTGCCAGCAGCTCCAGGGGGCGCGGGTACAATGAGCAGTTCTTC
clone size: .; V gene: TRBV3-1/TRBV3-2; J gene: TRBJ2-5; D gene: TRBD2; CDR3 protein: CASSQGTSGMETQYF; CDR3 DNA: TGTGCCAGCAGCCAAGGGACTAGCGGGATGGAGACCCAGTACTTC
clone size: few; V gene: TRBV3-1/TRBV3-2; J gene: TRBJ2-2; D gene: TRBD2; CDR3 protein: CASSRTSGRPGGGELFF; CDR3 DNA: TGTGCCAGCAGTCGAACTAGCGGGAGGCCCGGGGGCGGGGAGCTGTTTTTT
clone size: .; V gene: TRBV27; J gene: TRBJ2-1; D gene: .; CDR3 protein: CASSLTGSYNEQFF; CDR3 DNA: TGTGCCAGCAGTTTAACAGGCTCCTACAATGAGCAGTTCTTC
clone size: .; V gene: TRBV6-4; J gene: TRBJ1-6; D gene: TRBD1; CDR3 protein: CASSDSPGQGNSPLHF; CDR3 DNA: TGTGCCAGCAGTGACTCTCCGGGACAGGGCAATTCACCCCTCCACTTT
clone size: few; V gene: TRBV4-2; J gene: TRBJ1-4; D gene: .; CDR3 protein: CASSQGTDENEKLFF; CDR3 DNA: TGTGCCAGCAGCCAAGGGACAGATGAAAATGAAAAACTGTTTTTT
clone size: .; V gene: TRBV6-5; J gene: TRBJ1-1; D gene: .; CDR3 protein: CASLPQGYTEAFF; CDR3 DNA: TGTGCTTCTCTCCCCCAGGGATACACTGAAGCTTTCTTT
clone size: once; V gene: TRBV7-6; J gene: TRBJ2-7; D gene: .; CDR3 protein: CASSLAGGTVYEQYF; CDR3 DNA: TGTGCCAGCAGCTTAGCAGGGGGGACAGTCTACGAGCAGTACTTC
clone size: .; V gene: TRBV28; J gene: TRBJ2-7; D gene: TRBD1; CDR3 protein: CASSLPGQGVYEQYF; CDR3 DNA: TGTGCCAGCAGTTTACCGGGACAGGGGGTATACGAGCAGTACTTC
clone size: .; V gene: TRBV5-7; J gene: TRBJ2-2; D gene: TRBD2; CDR3 protein: CASSAPPLAGVTGELFF; CDR3 DNA: TGTGCCAGCAGCGCCCCCCCCCTTGCGGGAGTCACCGGGGAGCTGTTTTTT
clone size: .; V gene: TRBV5-1; J gene: TRBJ1-1; D gene: TRBD1; CDR3 protein: CASSSPTGGYYPPEAFF; CDR3 DNA: TGCGCCAGCAGCTCACCGACAGGGGGTTACTACCCCCCTGAAGCTTTCTTT
clone size: once; V gene: TRBV23-1; J gene: TRBJ2-3; D gene: .; CDR3 protein: CASSSGGGSGDTQYF; CDR3 DNA: TGCGCCAGCAGTTCAGGGGGCGGGAGCGGGGATACGCAGTATTTT
clone size: .; V gene: TRBV5-1; J gene: TRBJ1-2; D gene: .; CDR3 protein: CASSLGTGSNYGYTF; CDR3 DNA: TGCGCCAGCAGCTTGGGCACAGGGTCTAACTATGGCTACACCTTC
clone size: .; V gene: TRBV11-2; J gene: TRBJ2-7; D gene: TRBD2; CDR3 protein: CASSLGGTSGGEQYF; CDR3 DNA: TGTGCCAGCAGCTTGGGCGGGACTAGTGGAGGCGAGCAGTACTTC
clone size: few; V gene: TRBV3-1/TRBV3-2; J gene: TRBJ1-1; D gene: TRBD1; CDR3 protein: CASSHWTGVAFF; CDR3 DNA: TGTGCCAGCAGCCACTGGACAGGGGTGGCTTTCTTT
clone size: once; V gene: TRBV13; J gene: TRBJ2-2; D gene: TRBD2; CDR3 protein: CASSSPASGRAKELFF; CDR3 DNA: TGTGCCAGCAGCTCCCCCGCTAGCGGGAGGGCCAAGGAGCTGTTTTTT
clone size: .; V gene: TRBV28; J gene: TRBJ1-2; D gene: .; CDR3 protein: CASSLLGSGAGDYGYTF; CDR3 DNA: TGTGCCAGCAGTTTATTAGGTAGCGGGGCGGGTGACTATGGCTACACCTTC
clone size: .; V gene: TRBV7-6; J gene: TRBJ1-3; D gene: .; CDR3 protein: CASSTPDTDSGNTIYF; CDR3 DNA: TGTGCCAGCAGCACCCCAGACACAGACTCTGGAAACACCATATATTTT
clone size: .; V gene: TRBV2; J gene: TRBJ1-2; D gene: TRBD1; CDR3 protein: CASTIQGDGYTF; CDR3 DNA: TGTGCCAGCACCATTCAGGGGGATGGCTACACCTTC
clone size: .; V gene: TRBV30; J gene: TRBJ1-1; D gene: .; CDR3 protein: CAWSADSLNTEAFF; CDR3 DNA: TGTGCCTGGAGTGCTGACTCCTTGAACACTGAAGCTTTCTTT
clone size: .; V gene: TRBV7-8; J gene: TRBJ2-6; D gene: TRBD1; CDR3 protein: CASSFRDRVSGANVLTF; CDR3 DNA: TGTGCCAGCAGTTTCCGGGACAGGGTCTCTGGGGCCAACGTCCTGACTTTC
clone size: .; V gene: TRBV6-1; J gene: TRBJ1-1; D gene: .; CDR3 protein: CASSEPGLANTEAFF; CDR3 DNA: TGTGCCAGCAGTGAACCAGGGTTGGCGAACACTGAAGCTTTCTTT